The following is a T cell receptor beta chain sequence with its context. Its cognate antigen is unknown. TCRdb used MiXCR to reprocess the 5' RACE reads, holding one entry per CDR3 protein. Found here are around 200,000 distinct CDR3 sequences, around 30% of them singletons; the top ten hold 9.5% to 12%. These data are taken from a study of T-cell memory formation after mild COVID-19. General study points: Within pre-infection memory, some responding clones were found, suggesting cross-reactive memory joined.

Sequencing used PBMCs or a T cell subset sorted from them (not recorded which). The TCR comes from an adult woman who had mild COVID-19 (a few samples of this study predate the infection). Cell type and time point are not known.

The CDR3 protein is CSVSPLPGGNTQYF. The CDR3 DNA reads TGCAGCGTTTCCCCACTACCAGGGGGAAATACGCAGTATTTT. The rearrangement links TRBV29-1 to TRBJ2-3, with 7 bases matching TRBD1. The CDR3 is made up of 14 amino acids. V was pared by 5 bases and J by 7 bases, with 12 bases of the junction left unmatched. Germline V lookup: CDR1 SQVTM, CDR2 ANQGSEA.